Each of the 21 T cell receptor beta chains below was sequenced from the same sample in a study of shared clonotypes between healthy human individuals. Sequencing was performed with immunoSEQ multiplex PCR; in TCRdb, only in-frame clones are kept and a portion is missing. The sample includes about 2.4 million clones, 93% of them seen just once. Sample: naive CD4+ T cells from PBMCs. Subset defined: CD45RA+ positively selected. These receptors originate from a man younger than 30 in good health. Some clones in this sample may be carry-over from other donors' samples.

CDR3 protein: CASGSQGLAGSEQYF. In DNA, the CDR3 is TGTGCCAGCGGGTCCCAGGGACTAGCGGGCAGCGAGCAGTACTTC. The gene calls are TRBV6-1 and TRBJ2-7; TRBD2 matches at 12 bases. Unmatched junction bases numbered 11, after V lost 8 bases and J lost 6 bases. Germline V gene data show CDR1 as MNHNS and CDR2 as SASEGT. The CDR3 spans 15 residues.

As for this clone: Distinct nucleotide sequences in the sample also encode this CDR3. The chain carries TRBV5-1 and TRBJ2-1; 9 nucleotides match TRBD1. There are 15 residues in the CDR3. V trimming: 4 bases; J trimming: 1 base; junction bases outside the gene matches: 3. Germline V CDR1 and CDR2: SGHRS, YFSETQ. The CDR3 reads CASSPTGGSYNEQFF. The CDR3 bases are TGCGCCAGCAGCCCGACAGGGGGATCCTACAATGAGCAGTTCTTC.

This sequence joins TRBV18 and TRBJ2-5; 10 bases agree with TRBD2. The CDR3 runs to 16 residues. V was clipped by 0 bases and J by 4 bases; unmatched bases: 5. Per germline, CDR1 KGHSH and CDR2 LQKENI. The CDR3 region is CASSPPERGGSETQYF. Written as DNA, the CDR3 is TGTGCCAGCTCACCACCTGAGCGGGGGGGGTCAGAGACCCAGTACTTC.

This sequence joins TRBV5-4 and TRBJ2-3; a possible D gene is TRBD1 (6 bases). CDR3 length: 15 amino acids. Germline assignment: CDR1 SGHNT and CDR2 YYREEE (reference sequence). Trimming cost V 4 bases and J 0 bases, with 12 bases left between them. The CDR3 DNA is TGTGCCAGCAGCCCCGGGACATATAGCACAGATACGCAGTATTTT. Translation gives CASSPGTYSTDTQYF.

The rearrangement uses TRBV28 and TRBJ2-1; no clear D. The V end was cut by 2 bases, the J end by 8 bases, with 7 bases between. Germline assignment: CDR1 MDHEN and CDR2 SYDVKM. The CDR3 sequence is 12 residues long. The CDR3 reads CASSLLSHEQFF. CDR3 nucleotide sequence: TGTGCCAGCAGTTTACTGAGCCATGAGCAGTTCTTC.

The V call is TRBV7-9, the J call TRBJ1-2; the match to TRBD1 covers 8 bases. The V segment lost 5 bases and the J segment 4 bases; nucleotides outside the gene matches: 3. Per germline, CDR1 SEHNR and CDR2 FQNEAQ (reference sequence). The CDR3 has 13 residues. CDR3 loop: CASSETGGYGYTF. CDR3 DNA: TGTGCCAGCAGCGAAACAGGGGGCTATGGCTACACCTTC.

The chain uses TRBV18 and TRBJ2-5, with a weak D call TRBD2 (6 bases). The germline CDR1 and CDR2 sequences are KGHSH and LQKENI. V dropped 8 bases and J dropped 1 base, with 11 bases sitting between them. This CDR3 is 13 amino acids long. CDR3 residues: CASTGGVQETQYF. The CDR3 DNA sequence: TGTGCCAGCACCGGGGGAGTCCAAGAGACCCAGTACTTC.

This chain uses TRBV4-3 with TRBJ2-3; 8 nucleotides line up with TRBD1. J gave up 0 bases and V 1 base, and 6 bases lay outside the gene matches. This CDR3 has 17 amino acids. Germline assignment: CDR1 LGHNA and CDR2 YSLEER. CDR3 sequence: CASSQARGRASTDTQYF. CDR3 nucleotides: TGCGCCAGCAGCCAAGCCAGGGGGCGGGCGAGCACAGATACGCAGTATTTT.

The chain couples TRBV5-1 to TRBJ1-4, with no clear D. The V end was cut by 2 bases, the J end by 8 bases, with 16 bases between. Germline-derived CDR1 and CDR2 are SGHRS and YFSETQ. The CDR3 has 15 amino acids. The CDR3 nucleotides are TGCGCCAGCAGCTTTCAAGGGAATGCTCGAGAAAAACTGTTTTTT. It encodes CASSFQGNAREKLFF.

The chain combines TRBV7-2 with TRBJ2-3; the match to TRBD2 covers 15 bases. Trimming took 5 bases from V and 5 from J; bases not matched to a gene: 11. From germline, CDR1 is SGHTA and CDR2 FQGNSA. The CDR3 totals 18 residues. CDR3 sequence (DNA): TGTGCCAGCAGCACAGAGGGACTAGCGGGAGGAATTGGAGATACGCAGTATTTT. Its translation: CASSTEGLAGGIGDTQYF.

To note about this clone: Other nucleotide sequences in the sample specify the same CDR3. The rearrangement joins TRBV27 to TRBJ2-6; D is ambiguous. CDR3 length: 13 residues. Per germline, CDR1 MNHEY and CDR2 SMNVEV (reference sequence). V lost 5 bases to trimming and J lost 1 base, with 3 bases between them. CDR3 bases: TGTGCCAGCAGTCCTTCTGGGGCCAACGTCCTGACTTTC. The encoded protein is CASSPSGANVLTF.

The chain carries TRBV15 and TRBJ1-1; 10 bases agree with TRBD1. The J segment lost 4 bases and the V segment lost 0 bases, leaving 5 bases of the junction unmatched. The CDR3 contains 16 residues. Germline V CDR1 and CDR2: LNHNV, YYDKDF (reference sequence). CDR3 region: CATSRDWTGGGTEAFF. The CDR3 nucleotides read TGTGCCACCAGCAGAGATTGGACAGGGGGAGGCACTGAAGCTTTCTTT.

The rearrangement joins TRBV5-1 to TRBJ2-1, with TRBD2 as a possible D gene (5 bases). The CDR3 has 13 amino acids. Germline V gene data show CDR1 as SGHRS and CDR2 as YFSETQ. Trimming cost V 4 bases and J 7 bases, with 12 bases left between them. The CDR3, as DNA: TGCGCCAGCAGCCCAGGAGGTGGGAATGAGCAGTTCTTC. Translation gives CASSPGGGNEQFF.

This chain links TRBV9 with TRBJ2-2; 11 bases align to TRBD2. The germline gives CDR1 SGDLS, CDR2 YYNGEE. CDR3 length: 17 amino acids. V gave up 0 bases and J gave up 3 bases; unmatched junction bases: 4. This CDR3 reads CASSVGGLAVYTGELFF. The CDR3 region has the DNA TGTGCCAGCAGCGTAGGGGGACTAGCGGTATACACCGGGGAGCTGTTTTTT.

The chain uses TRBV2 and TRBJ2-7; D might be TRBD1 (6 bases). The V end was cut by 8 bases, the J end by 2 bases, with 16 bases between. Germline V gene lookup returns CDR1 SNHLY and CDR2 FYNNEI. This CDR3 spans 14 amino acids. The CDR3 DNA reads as TGTGCCAGCGAGGGACGGGACACCACCTACGAGCAGTACTTC. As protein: CASEGRDTTYEQYF.

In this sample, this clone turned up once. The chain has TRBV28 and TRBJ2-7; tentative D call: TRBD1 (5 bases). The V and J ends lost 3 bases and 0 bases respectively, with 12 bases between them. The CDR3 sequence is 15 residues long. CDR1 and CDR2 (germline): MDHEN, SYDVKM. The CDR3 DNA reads TGTGCCAGCAGTTTTGTTGGGGCAACCTCCTACGAGCAGTACTTC. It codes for CASSFVGATSYEQYF.

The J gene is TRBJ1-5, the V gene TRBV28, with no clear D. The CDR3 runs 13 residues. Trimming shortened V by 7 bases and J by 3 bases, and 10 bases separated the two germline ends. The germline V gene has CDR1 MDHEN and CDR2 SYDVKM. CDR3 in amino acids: CASNIRPNQPQHF. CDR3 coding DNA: TGTGCCAGCAATATCCGACCCAATCAGCCCCAGCATTTT.

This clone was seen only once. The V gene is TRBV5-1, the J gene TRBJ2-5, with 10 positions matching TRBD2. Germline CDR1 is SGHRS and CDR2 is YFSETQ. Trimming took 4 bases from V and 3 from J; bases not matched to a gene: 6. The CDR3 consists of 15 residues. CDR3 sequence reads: CASSPRTSGKETQYF. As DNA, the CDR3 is TGCGCCAGCAGCCCACGGACTAGCGGTAAAGAGACCCAGTACTTC. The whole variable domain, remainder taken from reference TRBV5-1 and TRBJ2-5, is KAGVTQTPRYLIKTRGQQVTLSCSPISGHRSVSWYQQTPGQGLQFLFEYFSETQRNKGNFPGRFSGRQFSNSRSEMNVSTLELGDSALYLCASSPRTSGKETQYFGPGTRLLVL.

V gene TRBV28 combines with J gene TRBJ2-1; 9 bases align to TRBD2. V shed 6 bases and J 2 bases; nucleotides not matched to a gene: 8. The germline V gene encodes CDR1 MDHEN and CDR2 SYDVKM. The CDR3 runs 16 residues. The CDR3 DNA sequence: TGTGCCAGCAGGACTAGGGCGGGAGGGCCCTACAATGAGCAGTTCTTC. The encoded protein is CASRTRAGGPYNEQFF. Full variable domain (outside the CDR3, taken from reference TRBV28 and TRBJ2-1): DVKVTQSSRYLVKRTGEKVFLECVQDMDHENMFWYRQDPGLGLRLIYFSYDVKMKEKGDIPEGYSVSREKKERFSLILESASTNQTSMYLCASRTRAGGPYNEQFFGPGTRLTVL.

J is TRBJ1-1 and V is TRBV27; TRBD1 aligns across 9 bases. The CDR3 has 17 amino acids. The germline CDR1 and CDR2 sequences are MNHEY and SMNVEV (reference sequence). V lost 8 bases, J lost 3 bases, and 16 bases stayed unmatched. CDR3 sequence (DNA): TGTGCCAGCTCCCCGGGGACAGGGAGGAGGGAAGACACTGAAGCTTTCTTT. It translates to CASSPGTGRREDTEAFF.

CDR3 residues: CASSASTVYEQYF. CDR3 nucleotides: TGTGCCAGCAGTGCATCGACAGTCTACGAGCAGTACTTC. V gene TRBV28 combines with J gene TRBJ2-7, with D possibly matching TRBD1 (5 bases). The CDR3 runs 13 residues. From germline, CDR1 is MDHEN and CDR2 SYDVKM. Trimming stripped 5 bases from V and 3 bases from J, with 11 bases between.